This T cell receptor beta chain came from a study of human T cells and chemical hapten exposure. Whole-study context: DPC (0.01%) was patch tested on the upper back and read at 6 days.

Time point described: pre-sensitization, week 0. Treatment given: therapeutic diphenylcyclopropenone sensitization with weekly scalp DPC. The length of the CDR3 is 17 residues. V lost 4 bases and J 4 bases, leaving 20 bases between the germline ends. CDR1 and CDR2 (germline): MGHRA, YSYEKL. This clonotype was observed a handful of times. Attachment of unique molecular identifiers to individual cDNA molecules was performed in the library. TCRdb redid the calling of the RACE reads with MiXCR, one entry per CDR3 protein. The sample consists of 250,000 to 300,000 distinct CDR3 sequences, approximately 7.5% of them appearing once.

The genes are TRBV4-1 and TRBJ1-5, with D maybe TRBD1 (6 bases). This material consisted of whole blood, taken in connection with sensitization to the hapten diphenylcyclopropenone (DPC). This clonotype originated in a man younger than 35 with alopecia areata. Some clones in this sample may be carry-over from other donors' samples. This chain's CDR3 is CASSLWEGGQTNQPQHF. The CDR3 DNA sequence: TGCGCCAGCAGCCTGTGGGAAGGGGGGCAGACGAATCAGCCCCAGCATTTT.